This T cell receptor (beta chain) was recorded in a study of T cells after posttransplantation cyclophosphamide. The method was immunoSEQ multiplex PCR; TCRdb's version includes in-frame clones alone and lacks a portion of them. The sample includes 66,000 or so clones, over 85% seen only once; the top ten take about 3.1%. This CDR3 contains 15 residues. Germline CDR1 reads SGHKS; CDR2 reads YYEKEE (reference sequence). V gave up 4 bases and J gave up 10 bases, with 18 bases separating them. Peripheral blood was collected from the related graft donor on the marrow donation day. Concerning this clone: Its antigen is unknown.

Points from the study as a whole: TRB clonality was highly associated with recipient CMV seropositivity and reactivation. Donor-recipient repertoire similarity was low at 1-2 months, rising over year one. Blood and skin or GI T cell repertoires showed limited TRB overlap.

The sequencing sample was made of PBMCs. The V call is TRBV5-5, the J call TRBJ1-6; no firm D call. This sequence originates from a woman aged 25 to 39 in good health and a related stem cell transplant donor. The DNA of the CDR3 is TGTGCCAGCAGCGGCCAGACCGTGGGCTACTCACCCCTCCACTTT. It is translated as CASSGQTVGYSPLHF.